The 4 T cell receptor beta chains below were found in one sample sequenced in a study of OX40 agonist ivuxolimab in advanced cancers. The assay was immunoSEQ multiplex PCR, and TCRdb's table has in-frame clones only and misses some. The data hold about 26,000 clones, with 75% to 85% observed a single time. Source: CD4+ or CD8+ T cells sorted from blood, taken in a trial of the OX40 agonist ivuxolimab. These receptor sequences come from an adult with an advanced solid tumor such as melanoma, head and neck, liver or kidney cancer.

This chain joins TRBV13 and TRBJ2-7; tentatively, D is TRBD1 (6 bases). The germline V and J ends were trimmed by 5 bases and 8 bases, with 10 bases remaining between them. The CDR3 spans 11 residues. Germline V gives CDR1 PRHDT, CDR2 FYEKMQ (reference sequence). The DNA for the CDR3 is TGTGCCAGCAGCCAAGACAGGAAGCAGTACTTC. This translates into CASSQDRKQYF.

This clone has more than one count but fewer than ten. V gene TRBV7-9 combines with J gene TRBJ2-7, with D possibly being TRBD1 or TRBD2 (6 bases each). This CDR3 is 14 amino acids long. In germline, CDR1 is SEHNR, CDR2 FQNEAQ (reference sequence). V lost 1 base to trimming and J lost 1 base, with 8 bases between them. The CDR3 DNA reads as TGTGCCAGCAGCTTAGGGGGGGCGTCCTACGAGCAGTACTTC. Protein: CASSLGGASYEQYF.

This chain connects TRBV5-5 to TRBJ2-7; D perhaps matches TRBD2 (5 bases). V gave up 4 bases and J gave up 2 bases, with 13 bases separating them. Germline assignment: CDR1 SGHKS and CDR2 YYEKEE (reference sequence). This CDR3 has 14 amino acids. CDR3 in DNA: TGTGCCAGCAGCACCCGAACCGGGGCCTACGAGCAGTACTTC. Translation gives CASSTRTGAYEQYF.

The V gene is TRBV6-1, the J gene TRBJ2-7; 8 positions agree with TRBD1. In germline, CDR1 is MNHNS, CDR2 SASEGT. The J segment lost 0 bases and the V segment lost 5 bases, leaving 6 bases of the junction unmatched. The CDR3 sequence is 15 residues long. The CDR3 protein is CASSLQGDSSYEQYF. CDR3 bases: TGTGCCAGCAGTTTACAGGGGGATAGCTCCTACGAGCAGTACTTC.